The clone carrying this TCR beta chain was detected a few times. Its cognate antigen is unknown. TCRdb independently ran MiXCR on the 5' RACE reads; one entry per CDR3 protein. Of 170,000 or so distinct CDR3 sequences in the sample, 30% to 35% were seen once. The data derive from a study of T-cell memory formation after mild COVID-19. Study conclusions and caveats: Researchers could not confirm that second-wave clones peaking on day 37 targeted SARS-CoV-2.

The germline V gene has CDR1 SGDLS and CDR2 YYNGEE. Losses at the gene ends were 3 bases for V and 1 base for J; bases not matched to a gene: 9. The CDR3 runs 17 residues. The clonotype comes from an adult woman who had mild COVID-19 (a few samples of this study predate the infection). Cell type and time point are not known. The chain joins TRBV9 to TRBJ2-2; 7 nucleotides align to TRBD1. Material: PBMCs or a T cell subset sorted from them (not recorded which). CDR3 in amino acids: CASSANFGTVNTGELFF. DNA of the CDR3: TGTGCCAGCAGCGCAAACTTCGGGACAGTGAACACCGGGGAGCTGTTTTTT. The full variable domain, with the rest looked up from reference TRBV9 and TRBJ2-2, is DSGVTQTPKHLITATGQRVTLRCSPRSGDLSVYWYQQSLDQGLQFLIQYYNGEERAKGNILERFSAQQFPDLHSELNLSSLELGDSALYFCASSANFGTVNTGELFFGEGSRLTVL.